This TCR beta chain derives from a study of patients and donors after allogeneic stem cell transplantation. The CDR3 runs to 13 residues. From germline, CDR1 is SQVTM and CDR2 ANQGSEA. V lost 3 bases and J lost 4; bases outside the gene matches: 5. In TCRdb, the RT-PCR reads were re-called with MiXCR into one record per CDR3 protein. The sample shows approximately 200,000 distinct CDR3 sequences, less than 15% of them seen only once. The chain is built from TRBV29-1 and TRBJ1-2; 7 positions match TRBD1. The TCR sequence derives from a human donor who was either an allogeneic HSCT recipient or a stem cell or donor lymphocyte infusion donor (not recorded which). It is not recorded whose cells these are; they may come from a transplant donor. Specimen: blood, either unsorted or a sorted T cell fraction (not recorded which). CDR3 region: CSVDPTGSYGYTF. DNA of the CDR3: TGCAGCGTTGACCCGACAGGGTCCTATGGCTACACCTTC.